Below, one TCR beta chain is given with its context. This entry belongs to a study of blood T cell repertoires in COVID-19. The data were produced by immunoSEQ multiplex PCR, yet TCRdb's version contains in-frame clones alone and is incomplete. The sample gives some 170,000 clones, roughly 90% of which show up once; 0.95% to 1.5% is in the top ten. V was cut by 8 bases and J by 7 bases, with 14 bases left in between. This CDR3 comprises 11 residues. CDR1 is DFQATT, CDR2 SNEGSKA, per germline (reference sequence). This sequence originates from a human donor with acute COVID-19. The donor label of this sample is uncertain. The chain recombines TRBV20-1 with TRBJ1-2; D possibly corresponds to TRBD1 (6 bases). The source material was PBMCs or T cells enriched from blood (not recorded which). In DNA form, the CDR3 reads TGCAGTATAAGGGGGAATAGTGGCTACACCTTC. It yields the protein CSIRGNSGYTF.